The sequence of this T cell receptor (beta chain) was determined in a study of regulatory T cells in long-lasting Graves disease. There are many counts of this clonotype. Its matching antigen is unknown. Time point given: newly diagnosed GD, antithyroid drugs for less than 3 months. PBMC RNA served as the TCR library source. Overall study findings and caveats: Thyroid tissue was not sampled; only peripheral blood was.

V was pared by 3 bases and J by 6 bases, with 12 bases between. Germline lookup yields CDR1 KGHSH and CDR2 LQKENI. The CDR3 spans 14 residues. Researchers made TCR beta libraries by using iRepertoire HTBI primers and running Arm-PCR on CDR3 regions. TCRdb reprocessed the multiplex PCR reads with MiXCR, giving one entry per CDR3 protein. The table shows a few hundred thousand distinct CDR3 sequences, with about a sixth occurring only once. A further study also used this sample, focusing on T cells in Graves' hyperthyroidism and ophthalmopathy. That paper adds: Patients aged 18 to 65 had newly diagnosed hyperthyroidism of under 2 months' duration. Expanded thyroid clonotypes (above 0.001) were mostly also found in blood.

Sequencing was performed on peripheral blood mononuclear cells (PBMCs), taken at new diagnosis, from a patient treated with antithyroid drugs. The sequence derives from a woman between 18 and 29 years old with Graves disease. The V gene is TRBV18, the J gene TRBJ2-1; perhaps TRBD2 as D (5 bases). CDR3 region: CASSPLAGINEQFF. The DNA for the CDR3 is TGTGCCAGCTCACCCCTAGCCGGAATCAATGAGCAGTTCTTC.